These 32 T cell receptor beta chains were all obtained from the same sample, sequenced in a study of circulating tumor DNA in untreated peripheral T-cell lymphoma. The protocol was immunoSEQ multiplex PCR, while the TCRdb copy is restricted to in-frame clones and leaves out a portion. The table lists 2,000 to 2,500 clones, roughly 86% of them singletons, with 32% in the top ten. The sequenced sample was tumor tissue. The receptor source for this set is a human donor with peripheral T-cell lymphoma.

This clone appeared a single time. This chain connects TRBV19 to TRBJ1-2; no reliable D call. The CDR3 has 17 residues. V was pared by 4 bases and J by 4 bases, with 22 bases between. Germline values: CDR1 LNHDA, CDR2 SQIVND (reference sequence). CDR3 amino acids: CASSKSPRREYSYGYTF. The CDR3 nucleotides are TGTGCCAGTAGTAAATCACCCAGGAGGGAATATAGCTATGGCTACACCTTC.

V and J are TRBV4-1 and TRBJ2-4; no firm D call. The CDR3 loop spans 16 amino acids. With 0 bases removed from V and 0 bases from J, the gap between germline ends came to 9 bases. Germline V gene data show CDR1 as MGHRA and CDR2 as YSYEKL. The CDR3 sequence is CASSQDRVLAKNIQYF. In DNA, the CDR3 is TGCGCCAGCAGCCAAGATCGTGTACTAGCCAAAAACATTCAGTACTTC.

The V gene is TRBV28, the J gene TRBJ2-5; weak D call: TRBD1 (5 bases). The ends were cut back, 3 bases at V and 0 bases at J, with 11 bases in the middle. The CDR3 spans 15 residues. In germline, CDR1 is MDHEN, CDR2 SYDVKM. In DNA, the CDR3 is TGTGCCAGCAGTTTGCCCGGACACCACCAAGAGACCCAGTACTTC. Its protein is CASSLPGHHQETQYF.

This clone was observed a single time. The DNA of the CDR3 is TGTGTCAGCAGTCGGGACGCCTCCTACGAGCAGTACTTC. Protein product: CVSSRDASYEQYF. This chain uses TRBV12-5 with TRBJ2-7; D tentatively fits TRBD1 or TRBD2 (5 bases each). Germline V gene lookup returns CDR1 LGHNT and CDR2 FRNRAP. The CDR3 is 13 amino acids.

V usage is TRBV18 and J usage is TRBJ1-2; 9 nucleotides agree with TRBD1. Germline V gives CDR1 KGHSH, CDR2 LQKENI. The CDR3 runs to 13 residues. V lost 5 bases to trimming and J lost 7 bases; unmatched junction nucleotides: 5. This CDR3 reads CASSTGTGLGYTF. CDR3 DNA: TGTGCCAGCTCAACTGGGACAGGGCTTGGCTACACCTTC.

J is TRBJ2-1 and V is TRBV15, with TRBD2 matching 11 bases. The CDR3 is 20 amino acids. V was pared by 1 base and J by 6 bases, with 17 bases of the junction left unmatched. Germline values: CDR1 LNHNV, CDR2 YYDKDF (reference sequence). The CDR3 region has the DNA TGTGCCACCAGCAGAGCATCGGGACTAGCGGAAAACCGCCCCGGCAATGAGCAGTTCTTC. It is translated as CATSRASGLAENRPGNEQFF.

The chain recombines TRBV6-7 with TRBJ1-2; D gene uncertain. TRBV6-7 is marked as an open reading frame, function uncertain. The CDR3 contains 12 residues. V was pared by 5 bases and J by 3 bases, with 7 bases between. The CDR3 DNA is TGTGCCAGCAGTGGAGGGCACTATGGCTACACCTTC. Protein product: CASSGGHYGYTF.

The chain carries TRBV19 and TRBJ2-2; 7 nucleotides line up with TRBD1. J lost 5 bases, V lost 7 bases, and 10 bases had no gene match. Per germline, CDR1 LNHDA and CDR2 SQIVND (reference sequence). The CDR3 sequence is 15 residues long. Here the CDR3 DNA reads TGTGCCAGTAAAATTGACAGGGTTAAGACCGGGGAGCTGTTTTTT. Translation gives CASKIDRVKTGELFF.

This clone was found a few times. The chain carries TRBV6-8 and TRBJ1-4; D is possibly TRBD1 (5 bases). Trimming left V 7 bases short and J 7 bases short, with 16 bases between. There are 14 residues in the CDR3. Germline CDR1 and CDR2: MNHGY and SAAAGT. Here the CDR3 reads CASIGAGHSEKLFF. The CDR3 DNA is TGTGCCAGCATAGGGGCCGGCCATAGTGAAAAACTGTTTTTT.

The CDR3 nucleotides read TGTGCCAGCAGTTCCCAGCGGACGGGACGAGCTAGCGAGCAGTACTTC. Translating gives CASSSQRTGRASEQYF. The chain has TRBV6-8 and TRBJ2-7; tentatively, D is TRBD1 or TRBD2 (5 bases each). The length of the CDR3 is 16 residues. Germline loops: CDR1 MNHGY, CDR2 SAAAGT. Trimming took off 4 bases at V and 6 bases at J, with 22 bases between the two ends.

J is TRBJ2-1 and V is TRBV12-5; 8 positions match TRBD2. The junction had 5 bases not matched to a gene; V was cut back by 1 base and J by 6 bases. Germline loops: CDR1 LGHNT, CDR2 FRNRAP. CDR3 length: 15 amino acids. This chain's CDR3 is CASGLASGLINEQFF. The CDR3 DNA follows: TGTGCTAGTGGTTTGGCTAGCGGGCTCATCAATGAGCAGTTCTTC. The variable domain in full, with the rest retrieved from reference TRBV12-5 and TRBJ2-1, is DARVTQTPRHKVTEMGQEVTMRCQPILGHNTVFWYRQTMMQGLELLAYFRNRAPLDDSGMPKDRFSAEMPDATLATLKIQPSEPRDSAVYFCASGLASGLINEQFFGPGTRLTVL.

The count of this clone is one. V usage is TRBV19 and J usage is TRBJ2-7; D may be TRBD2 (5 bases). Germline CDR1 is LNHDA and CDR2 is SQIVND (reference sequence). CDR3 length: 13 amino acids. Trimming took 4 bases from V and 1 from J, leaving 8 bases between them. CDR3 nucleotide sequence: TGTGCCAGTAGTACCAGCGGATCCTACGAGCAGTACTTC. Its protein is CASSTSGSYEQYF.

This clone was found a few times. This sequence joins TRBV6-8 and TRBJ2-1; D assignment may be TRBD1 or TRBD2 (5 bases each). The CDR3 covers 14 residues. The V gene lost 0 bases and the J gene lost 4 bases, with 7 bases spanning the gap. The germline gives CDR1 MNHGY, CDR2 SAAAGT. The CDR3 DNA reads TGTGCCAGCAGTTACTCGTGGGGGTACAATGAGCAGTTCTTC. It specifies CASSYSWGYNEQFF.

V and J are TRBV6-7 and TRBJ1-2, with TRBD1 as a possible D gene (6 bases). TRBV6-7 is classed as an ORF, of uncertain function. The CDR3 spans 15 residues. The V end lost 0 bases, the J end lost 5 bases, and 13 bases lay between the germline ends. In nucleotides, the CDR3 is TGTGCCAGCAGTTACTCGGCGGGGGCGCGGTATGGCTACACCTTC. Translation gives CASSYSAGARYGYTF.

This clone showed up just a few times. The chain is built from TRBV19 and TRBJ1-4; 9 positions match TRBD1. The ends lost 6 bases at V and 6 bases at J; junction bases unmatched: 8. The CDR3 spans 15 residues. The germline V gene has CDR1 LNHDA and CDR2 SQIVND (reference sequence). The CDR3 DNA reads TGTGCCAGTAGCGCACAGGGGGCGGTGCATGAAAAACTGTTTTTT. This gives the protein CASSAQGAVHEKLFF.

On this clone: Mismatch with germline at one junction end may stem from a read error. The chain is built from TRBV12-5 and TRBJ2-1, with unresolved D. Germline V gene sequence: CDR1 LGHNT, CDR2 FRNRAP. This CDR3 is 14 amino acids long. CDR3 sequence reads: CASGLDPVVNGQFF. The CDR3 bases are TGTGCTAGTGGTTTGGACCCTGTAGTGAATGGGCAGTTCTTC.

The CDR3 bases are TGCGCCAGCAGCTTAGAGCGGTCCTACAATGAGCAGTTCTTC. Protein sequence: CASSLERSYNEQFF. The rearrangement uses TRBV23-1 and TRBJ2-1; tentative D call: TRBD2 (5 bases). TRBV23-1 is marked as an open reading frame, function uncertain. The germline V and J ends were trimmed by 6 bases and 1 base, with 10 bases remaining between them. The CDR3 runs to 14 residues.

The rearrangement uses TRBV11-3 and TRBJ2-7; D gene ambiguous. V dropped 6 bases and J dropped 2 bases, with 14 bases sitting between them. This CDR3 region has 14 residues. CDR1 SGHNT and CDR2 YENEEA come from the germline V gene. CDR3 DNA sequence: TGTGCCAGCAGTCGGACGGGTTCAGCCTACGAGCAGTACTTC. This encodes CASSRTGSAYEQYF. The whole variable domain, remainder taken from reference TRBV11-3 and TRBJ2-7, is EAGVVQSPRYKIIEKKQPVAFWCNPISGHNTLYWYLQNLGQGPELLIRYENEEAVDDSQLPKDRFSAERLKGVDSTLKIQPAELGDSAVYLCASSRTGSAYEQYFGPGTRLTVT.

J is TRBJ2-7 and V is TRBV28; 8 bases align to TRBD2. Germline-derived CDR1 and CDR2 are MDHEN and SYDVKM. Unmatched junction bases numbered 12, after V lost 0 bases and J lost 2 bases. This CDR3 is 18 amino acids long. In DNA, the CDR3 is TGTGCCAGCAGTTTATGCAACCTCGTCGCGGGAGGTCCCTACGAGCAGTACTTC. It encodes CASSLCNLVAGGPYEQYF.

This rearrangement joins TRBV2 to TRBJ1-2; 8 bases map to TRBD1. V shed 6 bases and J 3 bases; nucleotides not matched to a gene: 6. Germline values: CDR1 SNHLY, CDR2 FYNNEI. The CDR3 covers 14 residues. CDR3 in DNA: TGTGCCAGCAGGGGACAGGAGTCTGACTATGGCTACACCTTC. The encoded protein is CASRGQESDYGYTF.

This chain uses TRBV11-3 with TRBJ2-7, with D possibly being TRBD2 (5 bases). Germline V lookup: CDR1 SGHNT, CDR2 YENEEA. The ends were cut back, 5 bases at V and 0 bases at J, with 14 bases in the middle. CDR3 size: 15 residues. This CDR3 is CASSPLALSSYEQYF. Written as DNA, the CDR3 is TGTGCCAGCAGCCCCTTAGCGCTAAGCTCCTACGAGCAGTACTTC.

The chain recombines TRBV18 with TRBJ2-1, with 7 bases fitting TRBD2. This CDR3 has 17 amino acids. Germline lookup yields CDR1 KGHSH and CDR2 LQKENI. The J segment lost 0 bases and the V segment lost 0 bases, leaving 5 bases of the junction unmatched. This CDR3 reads CASSPPGLQSSYNEQFF. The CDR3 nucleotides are TGTGCCAGCTCACCACCGGGACTACAAAGCTCCTACAATGAGCAGTTCTTC.

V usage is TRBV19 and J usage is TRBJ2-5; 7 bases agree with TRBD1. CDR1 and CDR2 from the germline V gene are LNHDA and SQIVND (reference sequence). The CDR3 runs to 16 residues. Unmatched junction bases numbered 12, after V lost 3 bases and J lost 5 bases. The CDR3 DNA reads TGTGCCAGTAGTATGTTCGGCAGGGGGATTGGGGAGACCCAGTACTTC. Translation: CASSMFGRGIGETQYF.

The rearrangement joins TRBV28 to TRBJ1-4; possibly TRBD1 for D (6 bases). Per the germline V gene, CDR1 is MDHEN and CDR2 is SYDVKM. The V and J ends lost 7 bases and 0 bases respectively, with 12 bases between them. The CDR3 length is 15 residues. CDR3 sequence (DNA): TGTGCCAGCAACAGGGCATCCGCAACTAATGAAAAACTGTTTTTT. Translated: CASNRASATNEKLFF.

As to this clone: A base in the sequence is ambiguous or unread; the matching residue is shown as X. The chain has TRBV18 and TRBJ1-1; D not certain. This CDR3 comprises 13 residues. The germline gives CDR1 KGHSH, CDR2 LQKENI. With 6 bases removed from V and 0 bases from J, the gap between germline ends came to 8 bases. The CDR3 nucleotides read TGTGCCAGCTCTGRGCGGGTGAACACTGAAGCTTTCTTT. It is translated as CASSXRVNTEAFF.

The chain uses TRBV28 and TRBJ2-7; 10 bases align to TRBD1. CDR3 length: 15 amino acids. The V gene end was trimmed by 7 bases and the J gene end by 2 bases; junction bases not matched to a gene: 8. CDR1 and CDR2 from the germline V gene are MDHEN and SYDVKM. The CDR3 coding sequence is TGTGCCAGCATCAGAGGGGGACAGGGGACCTACGAGCAGTACTTC. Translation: CASIRGGQGTYEQYF.

CDR3 coding DNA: TGTGCCAGCTCACCTTTCGTGACGAGCCCCCAGCATTTT. Translating it yields CASSPFVTSPQHF. This chain uses TRBV18 with TRBJ1-5; D uncertain. The CDR3 is 13 amino acids. CDR1 is KGHSH, CDR2 LQKENI, per germline. Trimming cost V 3 bases and J 10 bases, with 13 bases left between them.

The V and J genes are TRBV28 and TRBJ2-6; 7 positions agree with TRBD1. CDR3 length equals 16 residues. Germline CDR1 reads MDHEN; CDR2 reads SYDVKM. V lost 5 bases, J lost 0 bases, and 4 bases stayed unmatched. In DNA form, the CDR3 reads TGTGCCAGCAGTGGGACAGCCCTCTCTGGGGCCAACGTCCTGACTTTC. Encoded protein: CASSGTALSGANVLTF.

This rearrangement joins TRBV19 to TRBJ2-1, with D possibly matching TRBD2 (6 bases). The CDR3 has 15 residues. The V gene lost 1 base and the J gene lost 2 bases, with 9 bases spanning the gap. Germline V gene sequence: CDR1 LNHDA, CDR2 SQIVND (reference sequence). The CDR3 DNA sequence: TGTGCCAGTAGTATAGGGGGGGAGGCCTACAATGAGCAGTTCTTC. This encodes CASSIGGEAYNEQFF.

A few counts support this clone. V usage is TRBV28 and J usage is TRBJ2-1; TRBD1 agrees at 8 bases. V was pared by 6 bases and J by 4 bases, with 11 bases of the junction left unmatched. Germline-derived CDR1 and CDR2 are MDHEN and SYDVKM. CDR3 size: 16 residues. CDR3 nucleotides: TGTGCCAGCAGACCAACCCGGGACAGGTTATACAATGAGCAGTTCTTC. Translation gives CASRPTRDRLYNEQFF.

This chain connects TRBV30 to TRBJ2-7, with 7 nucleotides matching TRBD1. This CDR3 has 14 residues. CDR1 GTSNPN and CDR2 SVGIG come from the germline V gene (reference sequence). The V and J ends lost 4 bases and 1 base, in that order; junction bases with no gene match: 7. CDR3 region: CAWKSPGQSYEQYF. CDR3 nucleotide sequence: TGTGCCTGGAAGTCCCCGGGACAGTCCTACGAGCAGTACTTC. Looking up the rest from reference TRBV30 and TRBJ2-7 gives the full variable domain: SQTIHQWPATLVQPVGSPLSLECTVEGTSNPNLYWYRQAAGRGLQLLFYSVGIGQISSEVPQNLSASRPQDRQFILSSKKLLLSDSGFYLCAWKSPGQSYEQYFGPGTRLTVT.

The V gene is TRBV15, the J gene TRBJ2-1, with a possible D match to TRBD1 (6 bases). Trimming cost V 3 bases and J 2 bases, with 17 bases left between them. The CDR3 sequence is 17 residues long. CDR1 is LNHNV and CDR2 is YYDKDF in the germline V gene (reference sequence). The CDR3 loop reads CATSRSTGTNTYNEQFF. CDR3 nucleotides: TGTGCCACCAGCAGGTCCACCGGGACAAATACCTACAATGAGCAGTTCTTC.